This T cell receptor (beta chain) was sequenced for a study of blood T cell repertoires in COVID-19 (dated by TCRdb to 2019 to 2021). Notes on the research overall: Samples covering the acute and convalescent phases of COVID-19 were provided by collaborators in the United States, Italy and Spain. The repertoires were released in a freely available public database meant as a resource for research on the immune response to SARS-CoV-2. The samples were drawn from the first 160 participants of the ongoing ImmuneRACE study and from 950 to 1,500 subjects provided by 6 global collaborators. Subjects who had been exposed to COVID-19, were actively infected with it, or had recovered from it provided the deeply sampled blood TCRbeta repertoires that made up the dataset. The sample metadata nearly always contained a de-identified subject ID, COVID-19 status, age in years and sex. The prospective study material was composed of cDNA or gDNA derived from T cells, B-cell-depleted T cells, or PBMCs. Where available, HLA class I and class II types were obtained from metadata supplied by the sample provider rather than from assay-based typing. The full study reports these points: The amount of clinical and demographic metadata varied by source and participant and was provided uncurated.

TCRbeta CDR3 regions were amplified from genomic DNA using the immunoSEQ Assay, a bias-controlled multiplex PCR. Per the source publication's procedure: The number of nucleated cells in each sample was estimated by amplification of reference gene primers within the assay. Sequence reads were collapsed and filtered to measure the absolute abundance of every unique TCRbeta CDR3 rearrangement. Productive Simpson clonality was computed per sample as the square root of Simpson's diversity index over productive rearrangements. TCRdb holds this immuneACCESS table with in-frame rearrangements only. Some clones are missing; in checked studies, unresolved V genes explain under half, and the rest has no known cause. The V and J calls and the clone size are those of that table, but D and trimming were determined from the DNA. The sample table holds about 200,000 clones, of which 82% were seen once. Jointly, the top ten make up 15% of the sample.

Participants in the prospective study were enrolled through a virtual design, were aged about 18 to 100 years, and lived in roughly 24 United States geographic areas. To assign participants to cohorts, the prospective study relied on clinical history that participants themselves reported in a screening survey and a study questionnaire. Recovered participants in ImmuneRACE Cohort 3 were defined by two consecutive negative NP/OP PCR tests, clearance by a healthcare professional, or resolution of symptoms. In the prospective study, whole blood, serum and a nasopharyngeal or oropharyngeal swab were collected from each participant by mobile phlebotomists. Over an approximately 2-month period, participants in the prospective study had the option of providing additional blood draws and questionnaires. Blood samples from the prospective study were shipped frozen or at room temperature prior to DNA extraction.

This clone is a singleton in its sample. It has no known antigen specificity. The record has no base qualities; no much larger clone is one base away. This TCR derives from a man between 40 and 49 years old who had recovered from COVID-19. Sequences were obtained from PBMCs or T cells enriched from blood (not recorded which).

This receptor carries the CDR3 CASSPLAEETQYF. The sequence in DNA is TGTGCCAGCAGCCCGCTAGCGGAAGAGACCCAGTACTTC. The rearrangement joined TRBV7-3 to TRBJ2-5, with 7 bases matching TRBD2. The CDR3 contains 13 residues, cysteine and phenylalanine counted. Kept here is only the CDR3 DNA, which spans 39 bases and is read in frame from base 1. Based on the germline V gene, the CDR1 and CDR2 sequences are SGHTA and FQGTGA. V is cut back by 5 bases and J by 3 bases, with 3 bases in the junction unmatched.